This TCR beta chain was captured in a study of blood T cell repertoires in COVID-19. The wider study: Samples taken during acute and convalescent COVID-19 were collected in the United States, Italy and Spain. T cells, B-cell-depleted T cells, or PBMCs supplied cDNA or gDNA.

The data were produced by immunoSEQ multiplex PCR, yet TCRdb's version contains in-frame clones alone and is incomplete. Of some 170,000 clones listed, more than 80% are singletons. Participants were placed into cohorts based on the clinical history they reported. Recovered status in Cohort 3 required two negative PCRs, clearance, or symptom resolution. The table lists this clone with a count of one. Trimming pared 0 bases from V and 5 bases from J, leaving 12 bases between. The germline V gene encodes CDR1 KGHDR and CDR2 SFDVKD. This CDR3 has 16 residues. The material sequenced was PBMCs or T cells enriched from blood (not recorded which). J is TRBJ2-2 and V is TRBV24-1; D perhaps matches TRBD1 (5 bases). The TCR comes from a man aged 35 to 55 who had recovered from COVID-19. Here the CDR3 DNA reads TGTGCCACCAGTGATTTGAGCCTAAGGGGAACCGGGGAGCTGTTTTTT. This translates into CATSDLSLRGTGELFF.